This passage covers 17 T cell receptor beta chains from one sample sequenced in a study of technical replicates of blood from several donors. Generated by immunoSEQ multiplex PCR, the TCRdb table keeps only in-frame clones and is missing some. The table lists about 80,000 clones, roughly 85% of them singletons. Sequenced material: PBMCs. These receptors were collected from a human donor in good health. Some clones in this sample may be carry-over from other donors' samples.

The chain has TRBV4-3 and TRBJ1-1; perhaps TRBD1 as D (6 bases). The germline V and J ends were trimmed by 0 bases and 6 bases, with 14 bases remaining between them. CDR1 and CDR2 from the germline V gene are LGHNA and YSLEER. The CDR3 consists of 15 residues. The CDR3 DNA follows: TGCGCCAGCAGCCAAGAACAGGGATTTTACTCTGAAGCTTTCTTT. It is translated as CASSQEQGFYSEAFF.

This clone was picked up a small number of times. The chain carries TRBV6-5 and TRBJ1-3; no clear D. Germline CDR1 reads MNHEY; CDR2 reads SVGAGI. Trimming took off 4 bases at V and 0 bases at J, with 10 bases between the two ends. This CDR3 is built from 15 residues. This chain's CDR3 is CASSSNLVSGNTIYF. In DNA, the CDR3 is TGTGCCAGCAGTTCGAACTTAGTCTCTGGAAACACCATATATTTT.

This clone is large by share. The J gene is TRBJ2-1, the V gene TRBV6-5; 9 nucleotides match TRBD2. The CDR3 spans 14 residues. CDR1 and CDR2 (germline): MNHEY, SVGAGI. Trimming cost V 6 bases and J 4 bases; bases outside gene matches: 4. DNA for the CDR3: TGTGCCAGCAGCCGGACTAGCGATTACAATGAGCAGTTCTTC. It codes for CASSRTSDYNEQFF.

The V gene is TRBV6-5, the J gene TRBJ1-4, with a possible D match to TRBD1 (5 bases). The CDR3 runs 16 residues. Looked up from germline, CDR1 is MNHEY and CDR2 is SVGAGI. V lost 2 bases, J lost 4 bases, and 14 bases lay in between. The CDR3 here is CASSYKTGGLNEKLFF. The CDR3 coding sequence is TGTGCCAGCAGTTACAAAACCGGGGGACTTAATGAAAAACTGTTTTTT.

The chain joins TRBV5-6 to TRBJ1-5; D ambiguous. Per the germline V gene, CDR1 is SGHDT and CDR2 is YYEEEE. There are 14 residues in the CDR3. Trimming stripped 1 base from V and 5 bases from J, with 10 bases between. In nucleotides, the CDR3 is TGTGCCAGCAGCTTGTCTGGTAGTCATCAGCCCCAGCATTTT. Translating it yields CASSLSGSHQPQHF.

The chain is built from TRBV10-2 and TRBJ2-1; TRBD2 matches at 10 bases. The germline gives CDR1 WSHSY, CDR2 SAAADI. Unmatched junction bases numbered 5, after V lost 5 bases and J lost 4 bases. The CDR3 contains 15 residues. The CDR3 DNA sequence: TGCGCCAGCAGTCCCGGGACTAGCGTATACAATGAGCAGTTCTTC. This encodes CASSPGTSVYNEQFF.

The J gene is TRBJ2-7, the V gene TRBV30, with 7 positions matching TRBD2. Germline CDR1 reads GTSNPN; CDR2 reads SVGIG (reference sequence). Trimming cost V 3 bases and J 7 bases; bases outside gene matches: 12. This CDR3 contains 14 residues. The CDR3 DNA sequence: TGTGCCTGGAGCCCTACGGGCGGGAGTAGGGAGCAGTACTTC. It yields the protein CAWSPTGGSREQYF.

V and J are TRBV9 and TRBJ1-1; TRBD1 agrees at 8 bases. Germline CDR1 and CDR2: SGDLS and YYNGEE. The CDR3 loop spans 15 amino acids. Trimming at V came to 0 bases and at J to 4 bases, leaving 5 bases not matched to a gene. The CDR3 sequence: CASSVDGQGRTEAFF. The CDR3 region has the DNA TGTGCCAGCAGCGTAGACGGACAGGGCCGCACTGAAGCTTTCTTT.

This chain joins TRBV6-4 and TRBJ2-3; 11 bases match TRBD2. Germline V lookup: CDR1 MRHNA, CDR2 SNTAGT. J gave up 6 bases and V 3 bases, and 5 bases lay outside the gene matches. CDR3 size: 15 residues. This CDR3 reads CASSELAGESDTQYF. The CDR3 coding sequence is TGTGCCAGCAGTGAACTAGCGGGAGAGTCGGATACGCAGTATTTT.

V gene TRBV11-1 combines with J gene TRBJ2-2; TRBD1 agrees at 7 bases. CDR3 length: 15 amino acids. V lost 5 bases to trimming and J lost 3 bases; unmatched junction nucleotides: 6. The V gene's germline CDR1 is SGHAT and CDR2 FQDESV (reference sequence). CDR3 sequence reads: CASSIRQGDTGELFF. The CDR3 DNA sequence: TGTGCCAGCAGCATCCGACAGGGAGACACCGGGGAGCTGTTTTTT.

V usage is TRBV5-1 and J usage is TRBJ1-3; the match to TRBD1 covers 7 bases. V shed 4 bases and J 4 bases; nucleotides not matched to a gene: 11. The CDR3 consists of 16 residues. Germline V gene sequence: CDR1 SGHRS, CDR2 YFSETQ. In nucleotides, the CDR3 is TGCGCCAGCAGCGCCCAGGGGGGCCTGGGAGGAAACACCATATATTTT. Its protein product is CASSAQGGLGGNTIYF. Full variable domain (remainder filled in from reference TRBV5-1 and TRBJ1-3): KAGVTQTPRYLIKTRGQQVTLSCSPISGHRSVSWYQQTPGQGLQFLFEYFSETQRNKGNFPGRFSGRQFSNSRSEMNVSTLELGDSALYLCASSAQGGLGGNTIYFGEGSWLTVV.

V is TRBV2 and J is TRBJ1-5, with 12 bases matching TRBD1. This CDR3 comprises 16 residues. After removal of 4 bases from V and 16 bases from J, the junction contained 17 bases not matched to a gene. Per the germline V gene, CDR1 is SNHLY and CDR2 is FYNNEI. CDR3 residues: CASSVNFGTGGTPNHF. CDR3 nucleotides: TGTGCCAGCAGTGTCAATTTTGGGACAGGGGGCACTCCCAATCATTTT. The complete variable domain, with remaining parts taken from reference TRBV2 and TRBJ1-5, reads EPEVTQTPSHQVTQMGQEVILRCVPISNHLYFYWYRQILGQKVEFLVSFYNNEISEKSEIFDDQFSVERPDGSNFTLKIRSTKLEDSAMYFCASSVNFGTGGTPNHFGDGTRLSIL.

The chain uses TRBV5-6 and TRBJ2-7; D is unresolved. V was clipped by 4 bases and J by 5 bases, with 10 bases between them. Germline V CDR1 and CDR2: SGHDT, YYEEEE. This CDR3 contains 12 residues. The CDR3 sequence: CASSRSTNEQYF. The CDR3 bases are TGTGCCAGCAGCCGATCCACAAACGAGCAGTACTTC. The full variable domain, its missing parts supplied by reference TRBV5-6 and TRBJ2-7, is DAGVTQSPTHLIKTRGQQVTLRCSPKSGHDTVSWYQQALGQGPQFIFQYYEEEERQRGNFPDRFSGHQFPNYSSELNVNALLLGDSALYLCASSRSTNEQYFGPGTRLTVT.

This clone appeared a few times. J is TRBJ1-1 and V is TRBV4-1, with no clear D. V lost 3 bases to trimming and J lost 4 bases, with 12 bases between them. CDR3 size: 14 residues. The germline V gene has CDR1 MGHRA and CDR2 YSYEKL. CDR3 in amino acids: CASSHSEGGTEAFF. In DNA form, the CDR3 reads TGCGCCAGCAGCCATTCGGAGGGCGGCACTGAAGCTTTCTTT.

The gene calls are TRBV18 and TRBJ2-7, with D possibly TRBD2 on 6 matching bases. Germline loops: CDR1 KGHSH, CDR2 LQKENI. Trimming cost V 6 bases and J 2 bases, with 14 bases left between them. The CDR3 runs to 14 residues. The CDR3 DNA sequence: TGTGCCAGCTCTCCCATGGAGGGCACCTACGAGCAGTACTTC. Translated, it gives CASSPMEGTYEQYF.

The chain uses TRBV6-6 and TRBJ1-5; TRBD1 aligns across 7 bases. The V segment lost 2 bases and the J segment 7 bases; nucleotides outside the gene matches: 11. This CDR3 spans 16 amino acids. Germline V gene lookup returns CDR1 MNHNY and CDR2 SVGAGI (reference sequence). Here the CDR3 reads CASSYVGRGNGQPQHF. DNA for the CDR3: TGTGCCAGCAGTTACGTGGGCAGGGGGAACGGGCAGCCCCAGCATTTT.

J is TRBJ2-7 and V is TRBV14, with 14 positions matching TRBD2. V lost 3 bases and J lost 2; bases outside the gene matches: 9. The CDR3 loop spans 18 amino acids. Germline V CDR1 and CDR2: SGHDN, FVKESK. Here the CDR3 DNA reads TGTGCCAGCAGCCACGGACTAGCGGGGGGTGCCACACCCTACGAGCAGTACTTC. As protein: CASSHGLAGGATPYEQYF.